These 2 T cell receptor beta chains originate from one sample sequenced in a study of T cell responses to AZD1222 COVID-19 vaccine. The protocol was immunoSEQ multiplex PCR, while the TCRdb copy is restricted to in-frame clones and leaves out a portion. Of 50,000 to 85,000 clones in the sample, 79% are singletons; the top ten hold more than 20%. The sequencing here drew on peripheral blood, taken on day 0 of MenACWY control vaccination. The receptor source for this set is an adult in good health.

The V gene is TRBV7-8, the J gene TRBJ1-5; D remains ambiguous. Looked up from germline, CDR1 is SGHVS and CDR2 is FQNEAQ. The V end was cut by 4 bases, the J end by 1 base, with 14 bases between. The CDR3 runs to 16 residues. The CDR3 coding sequence is TGTGCCAGCAGCTCTTTTGAATGGGGAAGCAATCAGCCCCAGCATTTT. Protein: CASSSFEWGSNQPQHF.

The sample holds a few counts of this clone. This rearrangement joins TRBV19 to TRBJ2-5; a weak D match, TRBD1 (5 bases). CDR1 is LNHDA and CDR2 is SQIVND in the germline V gene (reference sequence). CDR3 length: 17 residues. The V end lost 5 bases, the J end lost 1 base, and 20 bases lay between the germline ends. CDR3 region: CASSVRKGSDLQETQYF. The CDR3 DNA sequence: TGTGCCAGTAGTGTAAGAAAGGGGTCCGACCTCCAAGAGACCCAGTACTTC.